What follows describes a single TCR beta chain. Its antigen is as yet unknown. This sample stems from a study of early T cells in non-severe SARS-CoV-2 infection. Overall study context: Sequenced material consisted of bulk RNA (from unsorted whole blood), and chains were unpaired. Findings and limits, study-wide: Anti-spike CD8 responses were favored in VDJdb matching, and private and CD4 specificities were missed.

Unique molecular identifier tags were affixed to discrete cDNA molecules. TCRdb processed the 5' RACE reads anew with MiXCR; each CDR3 protein has one entry. This sample has some 64,000 distinct CDR3 sequences, with 10% found just once. CDR1 is MDHEN and CDR2 is SYDVKM in the germline V gene. The junction had 9 bases not matched to a gene; V was cut back by 5 bases and J by 6 bases. The CDR3 sequence is 15 residues long. The sample in question was whole blood, obtained at baseline. The rearrangement uses TRBV28 and TRBJ1-1; 10 nucleotides agree with TRBD1. The sequence was obtained from an adult who was a healthcare worker with PCR-confirmed SARS-CoV-2 infection or an uninfected control (not recorded which). CDR3 in amino acids: CASSREDRGSAEAFF. CDR3 coding DNA: TGTGCCAGCAGTCGCGAGGACAGGGGGAGCGCTGAAGCTTTCTTT.